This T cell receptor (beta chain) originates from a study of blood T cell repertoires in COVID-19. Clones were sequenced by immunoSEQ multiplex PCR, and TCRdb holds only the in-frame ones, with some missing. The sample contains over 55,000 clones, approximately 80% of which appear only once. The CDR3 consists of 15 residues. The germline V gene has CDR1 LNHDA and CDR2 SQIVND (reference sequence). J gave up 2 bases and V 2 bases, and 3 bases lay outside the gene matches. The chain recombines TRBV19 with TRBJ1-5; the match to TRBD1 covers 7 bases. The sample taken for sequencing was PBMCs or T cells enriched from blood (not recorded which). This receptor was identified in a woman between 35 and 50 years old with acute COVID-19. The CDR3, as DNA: TGTGCCAGTAGTATATGGCAGGGGGGCAATCAGCCCCAGCATTTT. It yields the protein CASSIWQGGNQPQHF.